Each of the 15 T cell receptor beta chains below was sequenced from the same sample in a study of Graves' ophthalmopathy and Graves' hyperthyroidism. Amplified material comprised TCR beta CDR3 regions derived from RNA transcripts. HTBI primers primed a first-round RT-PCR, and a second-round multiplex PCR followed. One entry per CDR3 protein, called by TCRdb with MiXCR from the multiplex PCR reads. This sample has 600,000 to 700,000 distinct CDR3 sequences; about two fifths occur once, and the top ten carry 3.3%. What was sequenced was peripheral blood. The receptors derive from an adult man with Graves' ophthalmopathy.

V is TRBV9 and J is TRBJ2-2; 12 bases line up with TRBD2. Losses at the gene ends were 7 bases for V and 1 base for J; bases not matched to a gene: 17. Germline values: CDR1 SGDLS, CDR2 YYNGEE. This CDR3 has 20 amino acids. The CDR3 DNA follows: TGTGCCAGCGGCCCAGGGACCGGGACTAGCGGGCGACTGAACACCGGGGAGCTGTTTTTT. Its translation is CASGPGTGTSGRLNTGELFF.

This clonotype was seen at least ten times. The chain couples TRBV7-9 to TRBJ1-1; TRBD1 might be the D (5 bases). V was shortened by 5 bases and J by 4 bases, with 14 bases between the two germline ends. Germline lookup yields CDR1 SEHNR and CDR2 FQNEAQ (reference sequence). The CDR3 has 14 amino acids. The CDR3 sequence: CASSPRETATEAFF. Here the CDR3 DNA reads TGTGCCAGCAGCCCGAGAGAGACAGCCACTGAAGCTTTCTTT. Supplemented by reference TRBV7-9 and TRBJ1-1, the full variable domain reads DTGVSQNPRHKITKRGQNVTFRCDPISEHNRLYWYRQTLGQGPEFLTYFQNEAQLEKSRLLSDRFSAERPKGSFSTLEIQRTEQGDSAMYLCASSPRETATEAFFGQGTRLTVV.

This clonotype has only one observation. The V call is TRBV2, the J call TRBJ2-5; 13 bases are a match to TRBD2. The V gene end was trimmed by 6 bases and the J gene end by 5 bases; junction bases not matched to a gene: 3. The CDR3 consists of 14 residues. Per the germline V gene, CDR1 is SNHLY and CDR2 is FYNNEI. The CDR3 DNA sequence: TGTGCCAGCAGAGGGACTAGCGGGGAGGAGACCCAGTACTTC. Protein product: CASRGTSGEETQYF. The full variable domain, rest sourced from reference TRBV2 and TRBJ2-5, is EPEVTQTPSHQVTQMGQEVILRCVPISNHLYFYWYRQILGQKVEFLVSFYNNEISEKSEIFDDQFSVERPDGSNFTLKIRSTKLEDSAMYFCASRGTSGEETQYFGPGTRLLVL.

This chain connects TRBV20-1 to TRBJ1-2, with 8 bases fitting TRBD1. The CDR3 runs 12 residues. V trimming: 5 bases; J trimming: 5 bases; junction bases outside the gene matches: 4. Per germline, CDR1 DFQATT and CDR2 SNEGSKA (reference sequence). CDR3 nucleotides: TGCAGTGCTCCCCGGACAGGGTATGGCTACACCTTC. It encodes CSAPRTGYGYTF.

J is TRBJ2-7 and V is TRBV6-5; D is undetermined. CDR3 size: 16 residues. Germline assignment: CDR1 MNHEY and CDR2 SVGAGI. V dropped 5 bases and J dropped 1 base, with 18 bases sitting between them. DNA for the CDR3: TGTGCCAGCAGTGAAGAAACGGGCCAGGCGTCCTACGAGCAGTACTTC. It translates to CASSEETGQASYEQYF.

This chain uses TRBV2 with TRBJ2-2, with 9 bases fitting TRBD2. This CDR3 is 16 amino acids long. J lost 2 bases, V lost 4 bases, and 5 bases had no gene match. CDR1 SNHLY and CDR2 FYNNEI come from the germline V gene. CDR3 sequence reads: CASSVSGGANTGELFF. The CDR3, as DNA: TGTGCCAGCAGTGTTAGCGGGGGAGCAAACACCGGGGAGCTGTTTTTT.

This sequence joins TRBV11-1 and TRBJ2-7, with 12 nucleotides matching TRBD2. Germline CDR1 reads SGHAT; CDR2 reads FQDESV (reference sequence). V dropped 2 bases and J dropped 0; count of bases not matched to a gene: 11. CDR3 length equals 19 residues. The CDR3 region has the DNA TGTGCCAGCAGCTTACCCTTGGGACTAGCGGGTGGGAACTCCTACGAGCAGTACTTC. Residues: CASSLPLGLAGGNSYEQYF.

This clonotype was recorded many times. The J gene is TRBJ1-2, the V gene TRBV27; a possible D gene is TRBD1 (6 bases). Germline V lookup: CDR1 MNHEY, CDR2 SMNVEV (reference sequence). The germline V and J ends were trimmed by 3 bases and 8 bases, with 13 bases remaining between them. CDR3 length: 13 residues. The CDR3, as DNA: TGTGCCAGCAGTTTCTTGCAGGGGCAGGGCTACACCTTC. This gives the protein CASSFLQGQGYTF.

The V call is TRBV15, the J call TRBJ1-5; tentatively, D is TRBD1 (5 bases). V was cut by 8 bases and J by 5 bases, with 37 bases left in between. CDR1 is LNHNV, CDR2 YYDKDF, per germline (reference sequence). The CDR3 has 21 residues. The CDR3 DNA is TGTGCCACCGGACGGGAGGCCAGCAGCCATCCGGGACTTCTGTTGCATCAGCCCCAGCATTTT. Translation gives CATGREASSHPGLLLHQPQHF.

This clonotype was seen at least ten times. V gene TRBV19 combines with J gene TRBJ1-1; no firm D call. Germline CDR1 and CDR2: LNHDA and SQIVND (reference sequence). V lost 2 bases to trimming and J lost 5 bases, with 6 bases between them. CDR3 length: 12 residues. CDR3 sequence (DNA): TGTGCCAGTAGTATATCATCGACTGAAGCTTTCTTT. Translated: CASSISSTEAFF.

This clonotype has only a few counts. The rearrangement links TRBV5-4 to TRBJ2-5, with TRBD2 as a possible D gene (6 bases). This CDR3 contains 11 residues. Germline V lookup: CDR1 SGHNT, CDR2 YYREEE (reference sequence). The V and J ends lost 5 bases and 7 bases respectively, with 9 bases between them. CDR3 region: CASRKGGTQYF. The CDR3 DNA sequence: TGTGCCAGCAGAAAGGGAGGGACCCAGTACTTC.

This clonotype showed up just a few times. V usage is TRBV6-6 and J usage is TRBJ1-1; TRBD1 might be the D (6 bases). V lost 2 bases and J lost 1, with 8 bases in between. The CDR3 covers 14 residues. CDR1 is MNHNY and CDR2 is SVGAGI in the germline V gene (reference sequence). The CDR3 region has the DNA TGTGCCAGCAGTTACGTCAGGGGGAACACTGAAGCTTTCTTT. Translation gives CASSYVRGNTEAFF.

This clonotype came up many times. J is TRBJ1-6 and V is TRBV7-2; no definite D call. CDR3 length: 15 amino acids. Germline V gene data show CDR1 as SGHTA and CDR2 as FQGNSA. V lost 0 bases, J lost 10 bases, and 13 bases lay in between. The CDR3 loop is CASSLAPGNNSPLHF. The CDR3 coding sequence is TGTGCCAGCAGCTTAGCGCCCGGGAACAACTCACCCCTCCACTTT.

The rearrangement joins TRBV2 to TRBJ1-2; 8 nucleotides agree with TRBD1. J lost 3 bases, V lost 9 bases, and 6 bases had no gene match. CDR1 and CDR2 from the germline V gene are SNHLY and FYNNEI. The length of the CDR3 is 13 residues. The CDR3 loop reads CARRTTGDYGYTF. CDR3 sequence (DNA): TGTGCCAGAAGGACGACAGGGGACTATGGCTACACCTTC.

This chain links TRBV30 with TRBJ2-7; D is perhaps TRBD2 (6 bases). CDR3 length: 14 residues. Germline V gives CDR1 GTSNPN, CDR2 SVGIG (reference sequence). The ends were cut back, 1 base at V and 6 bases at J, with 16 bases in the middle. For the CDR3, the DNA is TGTGCCTGGAGTGGGGCAGGTCTGCGGGGCGAGCAGTACTTC. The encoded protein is CAWSGAGLRGEQYF.